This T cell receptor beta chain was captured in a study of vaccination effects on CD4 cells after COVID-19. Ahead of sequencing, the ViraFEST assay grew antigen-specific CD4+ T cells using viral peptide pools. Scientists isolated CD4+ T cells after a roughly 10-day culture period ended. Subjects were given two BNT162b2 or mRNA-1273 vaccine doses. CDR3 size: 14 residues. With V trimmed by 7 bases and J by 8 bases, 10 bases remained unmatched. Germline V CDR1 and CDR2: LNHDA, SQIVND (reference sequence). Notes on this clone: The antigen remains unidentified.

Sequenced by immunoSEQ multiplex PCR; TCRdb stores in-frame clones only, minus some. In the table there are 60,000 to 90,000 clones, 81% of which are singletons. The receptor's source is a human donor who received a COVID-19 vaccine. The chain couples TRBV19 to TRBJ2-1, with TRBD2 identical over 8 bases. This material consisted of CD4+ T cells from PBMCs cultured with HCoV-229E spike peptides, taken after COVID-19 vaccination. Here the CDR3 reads CASTTGGAGDEQFF. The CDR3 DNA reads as TGTGCCAGTACTACCGGGGGGGCCGGGGATGAGCAGTTCTTC.